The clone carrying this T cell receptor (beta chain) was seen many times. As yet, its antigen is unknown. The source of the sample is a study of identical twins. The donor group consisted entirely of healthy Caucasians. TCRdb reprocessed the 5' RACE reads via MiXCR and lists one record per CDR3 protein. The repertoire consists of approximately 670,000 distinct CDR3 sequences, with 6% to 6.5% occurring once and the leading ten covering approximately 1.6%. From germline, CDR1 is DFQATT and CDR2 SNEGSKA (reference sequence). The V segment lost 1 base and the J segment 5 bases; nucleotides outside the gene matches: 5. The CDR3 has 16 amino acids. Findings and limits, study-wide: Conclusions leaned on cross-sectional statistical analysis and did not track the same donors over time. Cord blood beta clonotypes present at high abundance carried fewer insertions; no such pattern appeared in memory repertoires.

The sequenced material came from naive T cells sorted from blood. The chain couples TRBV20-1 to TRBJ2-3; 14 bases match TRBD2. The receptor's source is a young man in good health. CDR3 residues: CSARAGTSGSLDTQYF. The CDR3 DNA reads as TGCAGTGCTAGAGCCGGGACTAGCGGGAGCCTAGATACGCAGTATTTT.